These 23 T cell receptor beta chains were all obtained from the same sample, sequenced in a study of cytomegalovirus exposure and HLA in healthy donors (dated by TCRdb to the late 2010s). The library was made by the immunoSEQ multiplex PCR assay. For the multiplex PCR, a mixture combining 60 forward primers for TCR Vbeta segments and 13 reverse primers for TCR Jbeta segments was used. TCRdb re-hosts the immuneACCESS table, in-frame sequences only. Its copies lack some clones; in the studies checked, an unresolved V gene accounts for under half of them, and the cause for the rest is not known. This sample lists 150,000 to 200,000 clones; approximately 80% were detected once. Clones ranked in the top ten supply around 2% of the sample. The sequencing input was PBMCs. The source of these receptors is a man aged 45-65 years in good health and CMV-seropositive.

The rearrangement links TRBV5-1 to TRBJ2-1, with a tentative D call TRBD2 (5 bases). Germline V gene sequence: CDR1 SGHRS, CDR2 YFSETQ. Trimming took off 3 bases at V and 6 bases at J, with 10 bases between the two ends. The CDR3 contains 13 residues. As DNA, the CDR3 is TGCGCCAGCAGCTACGGCGGGCCCAATGAGCAGTTCTTC. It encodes CASSYGGPNEQFF.

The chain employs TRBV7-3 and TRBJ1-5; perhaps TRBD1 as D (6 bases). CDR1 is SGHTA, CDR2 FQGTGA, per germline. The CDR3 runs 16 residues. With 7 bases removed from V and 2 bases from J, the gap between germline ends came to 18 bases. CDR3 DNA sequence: TGTGCCAGCATAACCACAGGGTTGTTGGGCAATCAGCCCCAGCATTTT. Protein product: CASITTGLLGNQPQHF.

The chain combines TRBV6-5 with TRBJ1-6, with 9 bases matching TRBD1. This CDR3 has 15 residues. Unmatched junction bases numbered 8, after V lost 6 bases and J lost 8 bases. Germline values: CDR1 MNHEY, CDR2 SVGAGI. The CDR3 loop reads CASRPRDRAHSPLHF. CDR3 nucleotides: TGTGCCAGCAGACCCCGGGACAGGGCCCATTCACCCCTCCACTTT.

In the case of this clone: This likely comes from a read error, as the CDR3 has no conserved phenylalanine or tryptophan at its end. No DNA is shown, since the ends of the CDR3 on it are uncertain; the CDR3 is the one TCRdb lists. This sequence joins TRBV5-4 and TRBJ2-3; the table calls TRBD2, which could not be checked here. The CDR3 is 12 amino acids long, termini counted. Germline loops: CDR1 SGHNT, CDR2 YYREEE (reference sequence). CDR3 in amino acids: CASSFFSSQSEI.

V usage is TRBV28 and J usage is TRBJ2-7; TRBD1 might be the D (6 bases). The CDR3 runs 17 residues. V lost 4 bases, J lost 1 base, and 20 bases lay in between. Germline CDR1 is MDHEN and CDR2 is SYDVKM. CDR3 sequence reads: CASSSLIKDRISYEQYF. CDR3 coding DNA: TGTGCCAGCAGTTCCCTAATAAAGGACAGAATATCCTACGAGCAGTACTTC.

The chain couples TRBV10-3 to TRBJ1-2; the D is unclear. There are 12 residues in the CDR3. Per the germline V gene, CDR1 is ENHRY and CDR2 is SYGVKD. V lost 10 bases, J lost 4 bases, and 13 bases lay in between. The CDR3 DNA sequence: TGTGCCACCGACCGGGATGGCTATGGCTACACCTTC. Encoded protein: CATDRDGYGYTF.

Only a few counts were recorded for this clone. This chain's CDR3 is CASSLPGQGARGYTF. In DNA, the CDR3 is TGCGCCAGCAGCTTACCGGGACAGGGTGCGCGTGGCTACACCTTC. The V and J genes are TRBV5-1 and TRBJ1-2; 9 nucleotides match TRBD1. Germline V lookup: CDR1 SGHRS, CDR2 YFSETQ. V lost 2 bases, J lost 7 bases, and 9 bases stayed unmatched. The CDR3 has 15 residues. Full variable domain (rest looked up from reference TRBV5-1 and TRBJ1-2): KAGVTQTPRYLIKTRGQQVTLSCSPISGHRSVSWYQQTPGQGLQFLFEYFSETQRNKGNFPGRFSGRQFSNSRSEMNVSTLELGDSALYLCASSLPGQGARGYTFGSGTRLTVV.

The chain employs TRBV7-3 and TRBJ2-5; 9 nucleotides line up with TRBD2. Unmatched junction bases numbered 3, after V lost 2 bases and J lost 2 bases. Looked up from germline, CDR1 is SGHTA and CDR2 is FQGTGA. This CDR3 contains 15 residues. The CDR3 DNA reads TGTGCCAGCAGCTTACTAGCGGGGACACAAGAGACCCAGTACTTC. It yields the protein CASSLLAGTQETQYF.

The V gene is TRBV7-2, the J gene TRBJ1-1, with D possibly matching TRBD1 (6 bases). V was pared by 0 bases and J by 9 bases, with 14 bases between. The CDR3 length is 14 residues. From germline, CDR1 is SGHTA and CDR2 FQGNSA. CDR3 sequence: CASSLALGAVKAFF. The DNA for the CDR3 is TGTGCCAGCAGCTTAGCGCTGGGGGCAGTGAAAGCTTTCTTT.

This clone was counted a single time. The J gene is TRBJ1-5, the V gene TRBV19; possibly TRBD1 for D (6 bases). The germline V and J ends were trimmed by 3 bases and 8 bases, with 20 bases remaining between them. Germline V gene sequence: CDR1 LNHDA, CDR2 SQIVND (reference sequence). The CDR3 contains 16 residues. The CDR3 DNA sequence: TGTGCCAGTAGTATGGGGGCCCGAGTTGCGAGGGAGCCCCAGCATTTT. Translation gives CASSMGARVAREPQHF.

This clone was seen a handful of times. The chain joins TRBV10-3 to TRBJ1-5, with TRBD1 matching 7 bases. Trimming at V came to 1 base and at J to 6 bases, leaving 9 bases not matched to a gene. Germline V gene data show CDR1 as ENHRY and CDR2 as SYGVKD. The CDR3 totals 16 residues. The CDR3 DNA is TGTGCCATCAGTGAGTTAGGAGGGCAGGGGGGTCAGCCCCAGCATTTT. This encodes CAISELGGQGGQPQHF.

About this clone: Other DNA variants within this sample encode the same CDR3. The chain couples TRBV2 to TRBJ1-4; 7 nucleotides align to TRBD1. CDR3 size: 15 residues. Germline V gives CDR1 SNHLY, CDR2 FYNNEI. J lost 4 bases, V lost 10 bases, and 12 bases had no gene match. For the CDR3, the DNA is TGTGCCACCGCTAGGTTGTACAGGGGTAATGAAAAACTGTTTTTT. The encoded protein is CATARLYRGNEKLFF.

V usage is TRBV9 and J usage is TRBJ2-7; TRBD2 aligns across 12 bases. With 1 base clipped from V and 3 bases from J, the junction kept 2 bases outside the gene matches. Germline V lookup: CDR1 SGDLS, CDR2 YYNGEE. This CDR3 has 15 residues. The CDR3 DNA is TGTGCCAGCAGCGTAACTAGCGGGGGGTTCTACGAGCAGTACTTC. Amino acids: CASSVTSGGFYEQYF.

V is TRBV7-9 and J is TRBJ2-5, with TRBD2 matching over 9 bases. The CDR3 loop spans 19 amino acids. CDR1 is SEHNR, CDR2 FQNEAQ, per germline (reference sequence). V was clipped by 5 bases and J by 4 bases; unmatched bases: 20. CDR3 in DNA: TGTGCCAGCAGCCCCCATAGGAGGGCGGGGGGGCCGGAGGCAGAGACCCAGTACTTC. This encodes CASSPHRRAGGPEAETQYF. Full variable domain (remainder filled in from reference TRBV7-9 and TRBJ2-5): DTGVSQNPRHKITKRGQNVTFRCDPISEHNRLYWYRQTLGQGPEFLTYFQNEAQLEKSRLLSDRFSAERPKGSFSTLEIQRTEQGDSAMYLCASSPHRRAGGPEAETQYFGPGTRLLVL.

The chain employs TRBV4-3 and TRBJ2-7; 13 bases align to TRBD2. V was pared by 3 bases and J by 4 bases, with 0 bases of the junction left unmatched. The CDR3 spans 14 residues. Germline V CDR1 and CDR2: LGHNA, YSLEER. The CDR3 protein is CASSQGLAGYEQYF. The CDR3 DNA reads TGCGCCAGCAGCCAGGGACTAGCGGGATACGAGCAGTACTTC.

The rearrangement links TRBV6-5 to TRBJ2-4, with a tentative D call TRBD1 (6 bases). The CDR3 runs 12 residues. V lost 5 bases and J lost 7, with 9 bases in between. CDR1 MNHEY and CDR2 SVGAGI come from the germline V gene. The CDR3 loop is CASSPGHNIQYF. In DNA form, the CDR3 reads TGTGCCAGCAGTCCGGGACATAACATTCAGTACTTC.

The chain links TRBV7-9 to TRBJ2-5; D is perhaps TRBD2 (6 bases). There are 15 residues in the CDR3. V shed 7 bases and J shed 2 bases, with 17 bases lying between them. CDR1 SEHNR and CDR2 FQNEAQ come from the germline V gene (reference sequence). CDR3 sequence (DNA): TGTGCCAGCACCAACTCCCTGGGGGGTCAAGAGACCCAGTACTTC. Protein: CASTNSLGGQETQYF.

CDR3 bases: TGTGCCAGCAGCTTGGAGGGGGCAGGGGCCGCAGCTACCAACGTCCTGACTTTC. This gives the protein CASSLEGAGAAATNVLTF. The chain couples TRBV5-5 to TRBJ2-6; the match to TRBD1 covers 7 bases. Germline V CDR1 and CDR2: SGHKS, YYEKEE (reference sequence). Germline trimming cut 0 bases from V and 8 bases from J; bases unmatched to any gene: 14. The CDR3 runs 18 residues.

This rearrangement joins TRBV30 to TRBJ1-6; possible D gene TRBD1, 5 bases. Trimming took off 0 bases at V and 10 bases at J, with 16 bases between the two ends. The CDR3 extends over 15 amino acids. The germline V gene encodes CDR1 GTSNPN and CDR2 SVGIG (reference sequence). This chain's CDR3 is CAWSVLGQGASPLHF. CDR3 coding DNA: TGTGCCTGGAGTGTACTGGGCCAGGGTGCATCACCCCTCCACTTT.

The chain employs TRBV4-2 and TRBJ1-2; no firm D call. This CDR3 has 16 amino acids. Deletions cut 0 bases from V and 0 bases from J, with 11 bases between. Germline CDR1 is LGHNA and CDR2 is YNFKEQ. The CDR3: CASSQEWAPSNYGYTF. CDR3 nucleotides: TGTGCCAGCAGCCAAGAGTGGGCACCTTCTAACTATGGCTACACCTTC.

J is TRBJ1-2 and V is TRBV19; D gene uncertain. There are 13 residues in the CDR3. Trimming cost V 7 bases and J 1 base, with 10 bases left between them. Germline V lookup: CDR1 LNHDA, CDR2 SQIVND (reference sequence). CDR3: CASKAGVNYGYTF. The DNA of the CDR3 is TGTGCCAGTAAGGCCGGAGTTAACTATGGCTACACCTTC.

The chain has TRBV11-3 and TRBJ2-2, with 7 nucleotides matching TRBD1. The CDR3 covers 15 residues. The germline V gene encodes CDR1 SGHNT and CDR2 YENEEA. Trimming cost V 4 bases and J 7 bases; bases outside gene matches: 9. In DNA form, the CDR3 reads TGTGCCAGCAGCTCAGGACAGGATAGGGTCGGGGAGCTGTTTTTT. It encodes CASSSGQDRVGELFF. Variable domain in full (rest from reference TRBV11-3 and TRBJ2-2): EAGVVQSPRYKIIEKKQPVAFWCNPISGHNTLYWYLQNLGQGPELLIRYENEEAVDDSQLPKDRFSAERLKGVDSTLKIQPAELGDSAVYLCASSSGQDRVGELFFGEGSRLTVL.

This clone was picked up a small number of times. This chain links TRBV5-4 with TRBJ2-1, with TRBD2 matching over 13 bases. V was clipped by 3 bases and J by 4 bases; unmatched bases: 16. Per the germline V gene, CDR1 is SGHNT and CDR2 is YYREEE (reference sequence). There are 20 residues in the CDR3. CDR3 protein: CASSYGFTSGGAIGYNEQFF. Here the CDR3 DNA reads TGTGCCAGCAGCTATGGATTCACTAGCGGGGGGGCCATCGGGTACAATGAGCAGTTCTTC.